This entry lists 9 T cell receptor beta chains sequenced from one sample in a study of technical replicates of blood from several donors. Profiled with immunoSEQ multiplex PCR; TCRdb holds only in-frame clones, not every one. This table holds 95,000 to 100,000 clones, approximately 94% found once. The sequenced sample consisted of T cells isolated from PBMCs. The receptors shown here come from a human donor in good health.

This chain uses TRBV29-1 with TRBJ2-5; the D gene is possibly TRBD1 (6 bases). Germline V gives CDR1 SQVTM, CDR2 ANQGSEA. Trimming took off 7 bases at V and 2 bases at J, with 17 bases between the two ends. The CDR3 totals 14 residues. The CDR3 DNA sequence: TGCAGCGAGCGGACAGTGTTGGGTCAAGAGACCCAGTACTTC. Amino acid sequence: CSERTVLGQETQYF.

The chain employs TRBV6-1 and TRBJ2-5, with D tentatively TRBD1 (5 bases). The germline V gene has CDR1 MNHNS and CDR2 SASEGT. Deletions cut 1 base from V and 13 bases from J, with 13 bases between. This CDR3 has 12 amino acids. The CDR3 reads CASSEDQGRRYF. As DNA, the CDR3 is TGTGCCAGCAGTGAAGATCAGGGCCGAAGGTACTTC.

This sequence joins TRBV7-9 and TRBJ1-4; D possibly corresponds to TRBD1 (5 bases). The CDR3 is made up of 17 amino acids. CDR1 is SEHNR, CDR2 FQNEAQ, per germline (reference sequence). The V end was cut by 3 bases, the J end by 8 bases, with 22 bases between. CDR3 loop: CASSLPRLGQDKEKLFF. In DNA, the CDR3 is TGTGCCAGCAGCTTGCCGCGTCTGGGGCAGGACAAGGAAAAACTGTTTTTT.

The table lists this clone with a count of one. The rearrangement uses TRBV6-1 and TRBJ1-2; maybe TRBD1 (5 bases). Trimming took off 8 bases at V and 5 bases at J, with 15 bases between the two ends. Looked up from germline, CDR1 is MNHNS and CDR2 is SASEGT. The CDR3 is 13 amino acids. The CDR3 is CASVGATDYGYTF. The CDR3, as DNA: TGTGCCAGCGTAGGAGCGACAGATTATGGCTACACCTTC.

Points on this clone: Germline is not matched at one junction end, which may reflect a read error. J is TRBJ1-5 and V is TRBV28; a possible D gene is TRBD1 (6 bases). This CDR3 is 15 amino acids long. The V gene's germline CDR1 is MDHEN and CDR2 SYDVKM. The CDR3: CASSPRAGGNQPQHF. The CDR3 DNA sequence: TGTGCCAGCAGTCCCCGGGCGGGGGGCAACCAGCCCCAGCATTTT. The full variable domain, rest sourced from reference TRBV28 and TRBJ1-5, is DVKVTQSSRYLVKRTGEKVFLECVQDMDHENMFWYRQDPGLGLRLIYFSYDVKMKEKGDIPEGYSVSREKKERFSLILESASTNQTSMYLCASSPRAGGNQPQHFGDGTRLSIL.

The rearrangement uses TRBV6-1 and TRBJ1-4; D might be TRBD1 (6 bases). Between the trimmed V and J ends, which lost 6 bases and 8 bases, there was a span of 19 bases. CDR3 size: 15 residues. Germline V lookup: CDR1 MNHNS, CDR2 SASEGT. The CDR3 region has the DNA TGTGCCAGCAGCCCCCCTCGCAGGGGTGGCGAAAAACTGTTTTTT. Encoded protein: CASSPPRRGGEKLFF.

The chain uses TRBV29-1 and TRBJ1-2; TRBD1 is a possible D gene (6 bases). The CDR3 has 16 amino acids. Trimming stripped 4 bases from V and 0 bases from J, with 18 bases between. Germline V lookup: CDR1 SQVTM, CDR2 ANQGSEA. The chain's CDR3 is CSVVPVLGAANYGYTF. CDR3 bases: TGCAGCGTTGTGCCCGTCTTGGGGGCCGCTAACTATGGCTACACCTTC.

The chain joins TRBV7-9 to TRBJ1-5, with D perhaps matching TRBD1 (5 bases). The CDR3 is made up of 14 amino acids. The germline gives CDR1 SEHNR, CDR2 FQNEAQ (reference sequence). Trimming pared 5 bases from V and 3 bases from J, leaving 11 bases between. The CDR3 DNA reads as TGTGCCAGCAGCGCGGGGACGGACAATCAGCCCCAGCATTTT. Protein product: CASSAGTDNQPQHF.

The rearrangement joins TRBV6-1 to TRBJ2-7; TRBD1 matches 12 bases. Germline-derived CDR1 and CDR2 are MNHNS and SASEGT. V lost 6 bases, J lost 6 bases, and 6 bases stayed unmatched. This CDR3 is built from 14 residues. CDR3 sequence: CASRDGTGGREQYF. The CDR3 coding sequence is TGTGCCAGCAGAGACGGGACAGGGGGCCGCGAGCAGTACTTC.